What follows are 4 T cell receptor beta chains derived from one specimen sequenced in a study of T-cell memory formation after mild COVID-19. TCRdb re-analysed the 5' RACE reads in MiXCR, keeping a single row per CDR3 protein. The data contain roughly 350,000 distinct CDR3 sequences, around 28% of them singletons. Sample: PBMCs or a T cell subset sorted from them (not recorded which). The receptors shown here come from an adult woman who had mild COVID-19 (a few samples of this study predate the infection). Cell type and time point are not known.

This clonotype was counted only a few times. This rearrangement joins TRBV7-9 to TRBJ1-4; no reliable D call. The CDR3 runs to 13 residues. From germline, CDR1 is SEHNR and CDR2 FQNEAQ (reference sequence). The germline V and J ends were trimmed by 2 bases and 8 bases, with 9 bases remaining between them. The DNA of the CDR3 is TGTGCCAGCAGCTTATCTACCGGAGAAAAACTGTTTTTT. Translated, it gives CASSLSTGEKLFF.

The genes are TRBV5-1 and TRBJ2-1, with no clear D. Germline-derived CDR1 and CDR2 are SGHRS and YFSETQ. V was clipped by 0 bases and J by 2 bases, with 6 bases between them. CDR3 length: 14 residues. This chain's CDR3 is CASSLGQAYNEQFF. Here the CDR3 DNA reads TGCGCCAGCAGCTTGGGGCAGGCCTACAATGAGCAGTTCTTC.

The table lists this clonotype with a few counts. CDR3 sequence reads: CATISMPTVWDEKLFF. In DNA form, the CDR3 reads TGTGCCACCATTAGCATGCCGACAGTGTGGGACGAAAAACTGTTTTTT. The chain carries TRBV24-1 and TRBJ1-4; a possible D gene is TRBD1 (5 bases). The V end was cut by 8 bases, the J end by 8 bases, with 23 bases between. The germline V gene encodes CDR1 KGHDR and CDR2 SFDVKD. This CDR3 spans 16 amino acids.

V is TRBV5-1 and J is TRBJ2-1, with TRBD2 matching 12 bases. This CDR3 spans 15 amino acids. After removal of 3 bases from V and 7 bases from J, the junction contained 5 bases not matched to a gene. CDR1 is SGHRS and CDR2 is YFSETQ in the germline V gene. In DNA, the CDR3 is TGCGCCAGCAGCTCCGCTAGCGGGGGGGGTAATGAGCAGTTCTTC. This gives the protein CASSSASGGGNEQFF.